This T cell receptor beta chain was captured in a study of T cells after yellow fever vaccination. The germline V gene encodes CDR1 DFQATT and CDR2 SNEGSKA (reference sequence). The CDR3 spans 17 residues. The V and J ends lost 6 bases and 0 bases respectively, with 21 bases between them. There are a few counts of this clonotype. TCRdb fed the 5' RACE reads into MiXCR, producing one record per CDR3 protein. Of 300,000 or so distinct CDR3 sequences listed, roughly 7.5% are singletons. The receptor was derived from a man aged 18 to 29 who received the YFV17D yellow fever vaccine. The sample here was PBMCs, taken 35 to 50 days after the first yellow fever vaccination. V is TRBV20-1 and J is TRBJ1-5; D gene uncertain. CDR3 bases: TGCAGTGCCCCCCGGGCCCCAGAGGCCGATAGCAATCAGCCCCAGCATTTT. The encoded protein is CSAPRAPEADSNQPQHF.